These T cell receptor beta chains were read from a single sample in a study of blood T cell repertoires in COVID-19. Produced via immunoSEQ multiplex PCR; TCRdb's table is partial and in-frame only. This table has under 400,000 clones, approximately 89% appearing once. The material sequenced was peripheral blood. Receptors originate from a woman in her sixties with COVID-19, enrolled during active disease. The CDR3 runs from the conserved cysteine through the conserved F or W. D genes are given only for firm matches.

d_call j_call v_call cdr3_aa cdr3_nt
TRBD2 TRBJ2-1 TRBV7-9 CASSSSGPETYNEQFF TGTGCCAGCAGCTCTAGCGGACCCGAAACCTACAATGAGCAGTTCTTC
- TRBJ2-3 TRBV11-3 CASSPERTDTQYF TGTGCCAGCAGCCCCGAGAGGACAGATACGCAGTATTTT
TRBD1 TRBJ1-4 TRBV5-1 CASSLLGGQGRKLFF TGCGCCAGCAGCTTGCTAGGAGGACAGGGTAGAAAACTGTTTTTT
- TRBJ1-1 TRBV7-8 CASSGQHTEAFF TGTGCCAGCAGCGGACAGCACACTGAAGCTTTCTTT
TRBD1 TRBJ1-3 TRBV3-1/TRBV3-2 CASSRTGDPGNTIYF TGTGCCAGCAGTAGGACAGGGGATCCTGGAAACACCATATATTTT
TRBD1 TRBJ2-5 TRBV5-1 CASSLATGVPRETQYF TGCGCCAGCAGCTTGGCTACAGGGGTACCAAGGGAGACCCAGTACTTC
TRBD1 TRBJ1-1 TRBV29-1 CSARGTGFDTEAFF TGCAGCGCCAGGGGGACAGGGTTTGACACTGAAGCTTTCTTT
- TRBJ1-1 TRBV19 CASSIEYGENTEAFF TGTGCCAGTAGTATAGAGTACGGGGAGAACACTGAAGCTTTCTTT
- TRBJ2-5 TRBV9 CASSVAGGWGETQYF TGTGCCAGCAGCGTAGCTGGAGGGTGGGGGGAGACCCAGTACTTC
- TRBJ2-5 TRBV29-1 CSVSRGGGETQYF TGCAGCGTCTCCAGGGGAGGGGGGGAGACCCAGTACTTC
- TRBJ2-2 TRBV7-6 CASSLRGGRTGELFF TGTGCCAGCAGCTTAAGGGGGGGCCGTACCGGGGAGCTGTTTTTT